The rows below give T cell receptor beta chains drawn from one sample of a study of T cell repertoires in cytomegalovirus infection. One entry per CDR3 protein results from TCRdb running MiXCR on the reads. The sample has approximately 180,000 distinct CDR3 sequences, around 20% seen once. Sequencing used PBMCs. The source of these receptors is a human donor in good health (CMV status not recorded). Some clones in this sample may be carry-over from other donors' samples. Both conserved end residues are part of each CDR3. The D gene is left open where the match is weak. Clone size is not always given. Where it is, it says once, few, many or a class for expanded clones.

TRBJ1-2,once,TRBV28,NA,CASSPGTPYGYTF,TGTGCCAGCAGTCCCGGGACACCCTATGGCTACACCTTC
TRBJ2-7,few,TRBV14,TRBD2,CASSRDSGRLYEQYF,TGTGCCAGCAGTCGGGATAGCGGGAGACTCTACGAGCAGTACTTC
TRBJ2-1,many,TRBV7-2,TRBD2,CASSLARSGRSYNEQFF,TGTGCCAGCAGCTTAGCGCGTAGCGGGAGATCGTACAATGAGCAGTTCTTC
TRBJ2-7,many,TRBV10-3,NA,CAIEPGRGTYEQYF,TGTGCCATAGAGCCGGGACGGGGGACCTACGAGCAGTACTTC
TRBJ2-1,NA,TRBV11-3,TRBD2,CASSFETSGQSSYNEQFF,TGTGCCAGCAGCTTTGAGACTAGCGGGCAAAGCTCCTACAATGAGCAGTTCTTC
TRBJ1-1,few,TRBV2,NA,CATRMNTEAFF,TGTGCCACCCGAATGAACACTGAAGCTTTCTTT
TRBJ2-7,NA,TRBV4-1,TRBD2,CASSQGYPGGAYEQYF,TGCGCCAGCAGCCAAGGTTACCCGGGGGGTGCCTACGAGCAGTACTTC
TRBJ1-3,few,TRBV12-3/TRBV12-4,TRBD1,CASSQSPGQSGNTIYF,TGTGCCAGCAGTCAAAGTCCGGGACAGTCTGGAAACACCATATATTTT
TRBJ2-7,few,TRBV7-2,NA,CASSPGRGRVNEQYF,TGTGCCAGCAGCCCAGGTCGAGGCAGGGTAAACGAGCAGTACTTC
TRBJ1-1,NA,TRBV19,TRBD1,CATSQGATEAFF,TGTGCCACCTCCCAGGGGGCGACTGAAGCTTTCTTT
TRBJ2-7,NA,TRBV12-3/TRBV12-4,NA,CASNYAGHSYEQYF,TGTGCCAGCAATTACGCGGGCCACTCCTACGAGCAGTACTTC
TRBJ2-6,many,TRBV28,NA,CASSLAGSGANVLTF,TGTGCCAGCAGTTTAGCTGGTTCTGGGGCCAACGTCCTGACTTTC
TRBJ1-4,few,TRBV20-1,NA,CSASGLGGATNEKLFF,TGCAGTGCTAGCGGTTTGGGGGGGGCAACTAATGAAAAACTGTTTTTT
TRBJ2-5,NA,TRBV10-3,NA,CAVSGQQETQYF,TGTGCGGTGTCGGGCCAACAAGAGACCCAGTACTTC